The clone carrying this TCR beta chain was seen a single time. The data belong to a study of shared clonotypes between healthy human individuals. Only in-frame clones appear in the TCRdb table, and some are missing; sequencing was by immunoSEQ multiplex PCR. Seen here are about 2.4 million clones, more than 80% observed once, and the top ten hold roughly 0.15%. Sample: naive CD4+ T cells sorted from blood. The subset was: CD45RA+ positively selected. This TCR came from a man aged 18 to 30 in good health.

In nucleotides, the CDR3 is TGTGCCAGCAGTTCCACCACGGGTTCCTCAGGGCAGTACTTC. It codes for CASSSTTGSSGQYF. The V call is TRBV6-5, the J call TRBJ2-7, with no clear D. This CDR3 has 14 amino acids. Looked up from germline, CDR1 is MNHEY and CDR2 is SVGAGI. V was pared by 4 bases and J by 9 bases, with 19 bases between.